This T cell receptor (beta chain) was documented in a study of siplizumab effects on memory and regulatory T cells. Deletions cut 4 bases from V and 3 bases from J, with 11 bases between. Germline loops: CDR1 SGDLS, CDR2 YYNGEE. The CDR3 covers 15 residues. This clone has only one observation. Its antigen remains unidentified. Study-level results: Proof of suppressive function in proliferating Tregs from siplizumab cultures was not established. Alloreactive sequences traceable to unstimulated CD4+ memory cells declined significantly under siplizumab. Memory T cells appeared less diverse than naive cells, which seemed to contribute substantially to alloresponse.

Only in-frame clones appear in the TCRdb table, and some are missing; sequencing was by immunoSEQ multiplex PCR. The table lists approximately 100,000 clones, about 94% of them singletons, with over 0.15% in the top ten. The sequence came from a human donor in good health. Sequencing was carried out using non-Treg CD4+ T cells sorted from blood. The rearrangement links TRBV9 to TRBJ1-6, with D tentatively TRBD1 (6 bases). The CDR3 DNA reads as TGTGCCAGCAGCCCTGAGGGGGGCTATAATTCACCCCTCCACTTT. It codes for CASSPEGGYNSPLHF.